These 27 T cell receptor beta chains came from one sample sequenced in a study of regulatory T cells in long-lasting Graves disease. Described time point: newly diagnosed GD, antithyroid drugs for less than 3 months. The TCR library was made from RNA that had been extracted from PBMCs in TRIzol. CDR3 regions were amplified by Arm-PCR using iRepertoire HTBI primers to build TCR beta libraries. TCRdb reprocessed the multiplex PCR reads via MiXCR and lists one record per CDR3 protein. The sample holds hundreds of thousands of distinct CDR3 sequences, approximately 15% seen once. These data were also reused for a study on T cells in Graves' hyperthyroidism and ophthalmopathy.

Sample: peripheral blood mononuclear cells (PBMCs), taken at new diagnosis, from a patient treated with antithyroid drugs. These receptors were taken from a man aged 40-50 years with Graves disease.

The sample holds many counts of this clonotype. The rearrangement uses TRBV5-1 and TRBJ2-3; tentatively, D is TRBD2 (7 bases). This CDR3 has 14 residues. Germline V CDR1 and CDR2: SGHRS, YFSETQ. V dropped 5 bases and J dropped 4 bases, with 14 bases sitting between them. In DNA, the CDR3 is TGCGCCAGCAGTCGGGGGGCCCAGGCAGATACGCAGTATTTT. Its translation: CASSRGAQADTQYF.

In its sample, this clonotype was seen a few times. The chain uses TRBV11-3 and TRBJ1-1; a possible D gene is TRBD1 (5 bases). V lost 2 bases to trimming and J lost 7 bases, with 11 bases between them. Per germline, CDR1 SGHNT and CDR2 YENEEA. The CDR3 is 13 amino acids. CDR3 region: CASSLTRASEAFF. The CDR3 nucleotides read TGTGCCAGCAGCTTAACCAGGGCCAGTGAAGCTTTCTTT.

This clonotype was counted many times. The J gene is TRBJ2-5, the V gene TRBV2, with D uncertain. The CDR3 runs to 16 residues. The germline V gene encodes CDR1 SNHLY and CDR2 FYNNEI. Deletions cut 7 bases from V and 3 bases from J, with 21 bases between. The CDR3 loop reads CASTRSGAQRKETQYF. CDR3 sequence (DNA): TGTGCCAGCACCAGGTCCGGTGCCCAAAGAAAAGAGACCCAGTACTTC.

This clonotype was observed many times. The rearrangement uses TRBV18 and TRBJ1-1; D unclear. Germline V lookup: CDR1 KGHSH, CDR2 LQKENI. The V and J ends lost 3 bases and 0 bases respectively, with 8 bases between them. CDR3 length: 14 amino acids. The CDR3 reads CASSPQALNTEAFF. The CDR3 DNA sequence: TGTGCCAGCTCACCGCAGGCCTTGAACACTGAAGCTTTCTTT.

This clonotype was observed a handful of times. CDR3 coding DNA: TGTGCCAGCAGCCTCCACGGGAGTTACGAGCAGTACTTC. It encodes CASSLHGSYEQYF. This chain links TRBV3-1 with TRBJ2-7, with D possibly being TRBD2 (6 bases). CDR3 length: 13 amino acids. V lost 4 bases and J lost 4, with 11 bases in between. Germline CDR1 is LGHDT and CDR2 is YNNKEL (reference sequence).

This clonotype was observed at least ten times. The chain has TRBV6-5 and TRBJ2-3; a weak D match, TRBD2 (7 bases). CDR1 is MNHEY and CDR2 is SVGAGI in the germline V gene. Trimming removed 0 bases from V and 2 bases from J, with 12 bases in between. This CDR3 is built from 16 residues. CDR3: CASSYSAGAYTDTQYF. In DNA, the CDR3 is TGTGCCAGCAGTTACTCGGCGGGGGCCTACACAGATACGCAGTATTTT.

CDR3 in amino acids: CSVGAGTSTDTQYF. As DNA, the CDR3 is TGCAGCGTTGGAGCCGGGACAAGCACAGATACGCAGTATTTT. The V call is TRBV29-1, the J call TRBJ2-3; D may be TRBD1 (6 bases). Germline loops: CDR1 SQVTM, CDR2 ANQGSEA. Between the trimmed V and J ends, which lost 4 bases and 0 bases, there was a span of 11 bases. The CDR3 consists of 14 residues.

The chain joins TRBV12-3 or TRBV12-4 to TRBJ2-1, with D uncertain. V lost 5 bases and J 5 bases, leaving 13 bases between the germline ends. CDR3 size: 14 residues. The CDR3 here is CASSQNYFNNEQFF. The DNA of the CDR3 is TGTGCCAGCAGTCAAAATTACTTTAACAATGAGCAGTTCTTC.

The table lists this clonotype with many counts. A read error may produce the germline difference seen at one junction end. The V gene is TRBV5-1, the J gene TRBJ2-3, with D tentatively TRBD1 (5 bases). Germline assignment: CDR1 SGHRS and CDR2 YFSETQ. The CDR3 length is 14 residues. The CDR3 loop reads CASSLVLGPDTQYF. The CDR3 DNA follows: TGTGCCAGCAGCTTAGTGTTGGGGCCAGATACGCAGTATTTT.

This clonotype was recorded many times. The chain recombines TRBV6-1 with TRBJ2-3; D gene unclear. CDR3 length: 12 amino acids. In germline, CDR1 is MNHNS, CDR2 SASEGT. The V and J ends lost 9 bases and 0 bases respectively, with 7 bases between them. DNA for the CDR3: TGTGCCAGGGAGAGTAGCACAGATACGCAGTATTTT. Amino acids: CARESSTDTQYF.

This clonotype was observed at least ten times. The V and J genes are TRBV27 and TRBJ1-1, with D perhaps matching TRBD1 (5 bases). CDR3 length: 15 amino acids. The V gene's germline CDR1 is MNHEY and CDR2 SMNVEV (reference sequence). Deletions cut 5 bases from V and 1 base from J, with 14 bases between. The CDR3 DNA reads TGTGCCAGCAGTCAGAAGGGGTTAAGGAACACTGAAGCTTTCTTT. Protein sequence: CASSQKGLRNTEAFF.

This clonotype has a count of ten or more. This chain joins TRBV27 and TRBJ2-7; D is unresolved. Trimming pared 2 bases from V and 6 bases from J, leaving 11 bases between. Germline V gene data show CDR1 as MNHEY and CDR2 as SMNVEV (reference sequence). The CDR3 covers 13 residues. For the CDR3, the DNA is TGTGCCAGCAGTTTAGTCCGACTGGCCGAGCAGTACTTC. Its translation is CASSLVRLAEQYF.

Many counts were recorded for this clonotype. The chain links TRBV20-1 to TRBJ2-4, with 13 bases that match TRBD2. Germline loops: CDR1 DFQATT, CDR2 SNEGSKA (reference sequence). V lost 2 bases and J lost 8; bases outside the gene matches: 0. The CDR3 contains 13 residues. The CDR3 loop is CSARTSGGDIQYF. The DNA for the CDR3 is TGCAGTGCTAGAACTAGCGGGGGGGACATTCAGTACTTC.

V usage is TRBV20-1 and J usage is TRBJ1-2, with 7 bases identical to TRBD1. Germline CDR1 DFQATT, CDR2 SNEGSKA (reference sequence). The trim removed 5 bases at V and 2 bases at J, leaving 2 bases unmatched. CDR3 length equals 12 residues. CDR3 in amino acids: CSASDRNYGYTF. As DNA, the CDR3 is TGCAGTGCTTCGGACAGGAACTATGGCTACACCTTC.

This clonotype was seen many times. This sequence joins TRBV11-3 and TRBJ2-4; D possibly matches TRBD1 or TRBD2 (6 bases each). V lost 1 base to trimming and J lost 1 base, with 11 bases between them. From germline, CDR1 is SGHNT and CDR2 YENEEA. The CDR3 covers 16 residues. CDR3 in DNA: TGTGCCAGCAGCTTAGTACGGGGGCGGGCCAAAAACATTCAGTACTTC. Translated, it gives CASSLVRGRAKNIQYF.

On this clonotype: With a far larger clone one base away, a read error is the likely cause. This chain links TRBV6-4 with TRBJ2-5; 9 bases are shared with TRBD2. CDR3 size: 18 residues. In germline, CDR1 is MRHNA, CDR2 SNTAGT. The J segment lost 5 bases and the V segment lost 4 bases, leaving 17 bases of the junction unmatched. For the CDR3, the DNA is TGTGCCAGCAGTGGATTTCGTTTCGGGAGCGGGGGGCATGAGACCCAGTACTTC. It yields the protein CASSGFRFGSGGHETQYF.

The sample holds many counts of this clonotype. V usage is TRBV6-2 or TRBV6-3 and J usage is TRBJ2-5; tentative D call: TRBD1 (6 bases). The CDR3 runs to 13 residues. Germline assignment: CDR1 MNHEY and CDR2 SVGEGT. V lost 6 bases and J 8 bases, leaving 16 bases between the germline ends. CDR3 region: CASSSTGLVTQYF. CDR3 nucleotides: TGTGCCAGCAGCTCGACAGGTTTAGTAACCCAGTACTTC.

This clonotype was found many times. V and J are TRBV29-1 and TRBJ1-4; tentative D call: TRBD1 (6 bases). Deletions cut 5 bases from V and 8 bases from J, with 15 bases between. Germline V lookup: CDR1 SQVTM, CDR2 ANQGSEA. This CDR3 contains 13 residues. CDR3 sequence (DNA): TGCAGCGTTTCACAGCAGGGGAGGGAAAAACTGTTTTTT. Protein product: CSVSQQGREKLFF.

This chain connects TRBV7-2 to TRBJ2-2, with unresolved D. Germline V gives CDR1 SGHTA, CDR2 FQGNSA. CDR3 size: 14 residues. Deletions cut 1 base from V and 6 bases from J, with 9 bases between. The CDR3 DNA reads TGTGCCAGCAGCTTAGTACCCAATGCCGGGGAGCTGTTTTTT. Its translation is CASSLVPNAGELFF.

This clonotype was seen only a few times. DNA for the CDR3: TGCAGTGCTAGAGACCCCGACAGGGGCAGACTTCATCAGCCCCAGCATTTT. It specifies CSARDPDRGRLHQPQHF. The chain recombines TRBV20-1 with TRBJ1-5; 8 bases fit TRBD1. Germline V CDR1 and CDR2: DFQATT, SNEGSKA (reference sequence). There are 17 residues in the CDR3. With V trimmed by 0 bases and J by 5 bases, 12 bases remained unmatched.

A remark on this clonotype: A much larger clone differs by one base, so this may be a read error. The chain carries TRBV18 and TRBJ2-3; maybe TRBD2 (5 bases). V was pared by 3 bases and J by 10 bases, with 14 bases between. In germline, CDR1 is KGHSH, CDR2 LQKENI. This CDR3 contains 13 residues. CDR3 nucleotides: TGTGCCAGCTCACCGGGAGCCGGGCCAGCGCAGTATTTT. The encoded protein is CASSPGAGPAQYF.

The chain carries TRBV7-2 and TRBJ2-2; maybe TRBD1 (5 bases). This CDR3 contains 18 residues. Germline CDR1 and CDR2: SGHTA and FQGNSA. Between the trimmed V and J ends, which lost 5 bases and 4 bases, there was a span of 23 bases. The CDR3 DNA reads as TGTGCCAGCAGCCTAAAGAAATCAGGGCCCTACGCCACCGGGGAGCTGTTTTTT. It encodes CASSLKKSGPYATGELFF.

Notes on this clonotype: Since a far larger clone is one base different, this is likely a read error. The CDR3 loop reads CASGQGDTQYF. CDR3 in DNA: TGTGCCAGCGGCCAGGGGGATACGCAGTATTTT. The gene calls are TRBV7-2 and TRBJ2-3; perhaps TRBD1 as D (6 bases). The CDR3 is 11 residues long. Looked up from germline, CDR1 is SGHTA and CDR2 is FQGNSA. V was clipped by 8 bases and J by 6 bases, with 9 bases between them.

This clonotype was counted many times. The V gene is TRBV28, the J gene TRBJ1-2; tentatively, D is TRBD1 (6 bases). The CDR3 extends over 14 amino acids. V was pared by 5 bases and J by 4 bases, with 14 bases between. The germline V gene has CDR1 MDHEN and CDR2 SYDVKM. The CDR3 spells CASSLGGLTYGYTF. The CDR3, as DNA: TGTGCCAGCAGTCTTGGGGGGCTGACCTATGGCTACACCTTC.

In its sample, this clonotype was seen many times. The chain couples TRBV12-3 or TRBV12-4 to TRBJ1-1, with unresolved D. The CDR3 consists of 14 residues. V dropped 6 bases and J dropped 1 base, with 12 bases sitting between them. The CDR3 here is CASSPIPENTEAFF. The CDR3 DNA is TGTGCCAGCAGCCCGATCCCGGAGAACACTGAAGCTTTCTTT.

This clonotype was observed at least ten times. The rearrangement links TRBV20-1 to TRBJ2-7; either TRBD1 or TRBD2 may supply D (7 bases each). Germline CDR1 reads DFQATT; CDR2 reads SNEGSKA (reference sequence). The CDR3 consists of 13 residues. V lost 5 bases, J lost 1 base, and 12 bases lay in between. CDR3 sequence: CSAGGDSSYEQYF. The CDR3, as DNA: TGCAGTGCTGGGGGGGACAGTTCCTACGAGCAGTACTTC.

For this clonotype: Only one base separates this from a far larger clonotype, so it likely reflects a read error. The chain is built from TRBV28 and TRBJ2-7; TRBD2 matches at 7 bases. V lost 5 bases, J lost 7 bases, and 14 bases stayed unmatched. Germline CDR1 MDHEN, CDR2 SYDVKM. This CDR3 has 15 residues. Here the CDR3 reads CASSETGLRRNEQYF. The CDR3 coding sequence is TGTGCCAGCAGTGAAACGGGACTAAGGCGGAATGAGCAGTACTTC.